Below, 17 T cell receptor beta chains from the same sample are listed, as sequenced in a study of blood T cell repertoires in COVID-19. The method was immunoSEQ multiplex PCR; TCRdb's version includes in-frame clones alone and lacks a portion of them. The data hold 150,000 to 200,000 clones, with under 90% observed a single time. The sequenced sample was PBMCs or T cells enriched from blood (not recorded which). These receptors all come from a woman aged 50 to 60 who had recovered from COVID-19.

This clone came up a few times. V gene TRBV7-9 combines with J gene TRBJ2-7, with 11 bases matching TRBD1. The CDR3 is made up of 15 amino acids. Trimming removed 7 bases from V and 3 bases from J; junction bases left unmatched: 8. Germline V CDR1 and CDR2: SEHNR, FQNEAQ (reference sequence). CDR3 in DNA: TGTGCCAGCATCCGACCGGGACAGGGGGTCTACGAGCAGTACTTC. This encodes CASIRPGQGVYEQYF.

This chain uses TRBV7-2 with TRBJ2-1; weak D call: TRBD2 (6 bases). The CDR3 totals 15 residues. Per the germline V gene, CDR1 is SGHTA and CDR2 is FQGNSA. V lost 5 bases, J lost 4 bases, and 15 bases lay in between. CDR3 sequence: CASSLRGSGYNEQFF. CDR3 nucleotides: TGTGCCAGCAGCCTCCGGGGTAGCGGTTACAATGAGCAGTTCTTC.

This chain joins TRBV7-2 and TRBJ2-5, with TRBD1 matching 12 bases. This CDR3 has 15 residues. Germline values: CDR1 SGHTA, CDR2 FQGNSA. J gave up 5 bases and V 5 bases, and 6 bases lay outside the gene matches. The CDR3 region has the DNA TGTGCCAGCAGCGGGGACAGGGGGCGAGGGGAGACCCAGTACTTC. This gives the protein CASSGDRGRGETQYF.

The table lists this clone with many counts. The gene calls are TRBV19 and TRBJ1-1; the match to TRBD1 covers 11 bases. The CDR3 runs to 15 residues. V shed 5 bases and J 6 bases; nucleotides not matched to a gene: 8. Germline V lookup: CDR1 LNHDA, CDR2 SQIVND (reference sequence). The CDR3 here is CASSADRGRVPEAFF. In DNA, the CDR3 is TGTGCCAGTAGTGCGGACAGGGGGCGCGTCCCTGAAGCTTTCTTT.

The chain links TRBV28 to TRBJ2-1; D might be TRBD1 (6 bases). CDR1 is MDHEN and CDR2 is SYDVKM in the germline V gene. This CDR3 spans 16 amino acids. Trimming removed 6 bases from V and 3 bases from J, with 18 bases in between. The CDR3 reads CASSLRRLGGYNEQFF. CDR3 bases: TGTGCCAGCAGCCTCAGAAGGCTAGGGGGCTACAATGAGCAGTTCTTC.

In nucleotides, the CDR3 is TGTGCCAGCAGCCTCAGGACTAGCGGGAGTCGGCAAACCGGGGAGCTGTTTTTT. This codes for CASSLRTSGSRQTGELFF. The rearrangement links TRBV3-1 (or the pseudogene TRBV3-2) to TRBJ2-2; TRBD2 aligns across 13 bases. With V trimmed by 4 bases and J by 5 bases, 10 bases remained unmatched. Per germline, CDR1 LGHDT and CDR2 YNNKEL (reference sequence). There are 18 residues in the CDR3.

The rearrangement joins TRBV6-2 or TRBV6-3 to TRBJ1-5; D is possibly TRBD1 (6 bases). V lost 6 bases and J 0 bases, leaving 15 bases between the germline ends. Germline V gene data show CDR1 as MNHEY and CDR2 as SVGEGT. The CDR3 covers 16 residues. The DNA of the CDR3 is TGTGCCAGCAGCCCCACAGGGCCCTATAGCAATCAGCCCCAGCATTTT. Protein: CASSPTGPYSNQPQHF.

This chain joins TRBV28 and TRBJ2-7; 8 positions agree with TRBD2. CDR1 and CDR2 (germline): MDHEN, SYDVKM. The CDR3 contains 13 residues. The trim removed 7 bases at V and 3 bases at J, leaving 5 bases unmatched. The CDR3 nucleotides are TGTGCCAGCAAGGGGCGGGGGGTCTACGAGCAGTACTTC. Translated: CASKGRGVYEQYF. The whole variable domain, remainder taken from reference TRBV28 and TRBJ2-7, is DVKVTQSSRYLVKRTGEKVFLECVQDMDHENMFWYRQDPGLGLRLIYFSYDVKMKEKGDIPEGYSVSREKKERFSLILESASTNQTSMYLCASKGRGVYEQYFGPGTRLTVT.

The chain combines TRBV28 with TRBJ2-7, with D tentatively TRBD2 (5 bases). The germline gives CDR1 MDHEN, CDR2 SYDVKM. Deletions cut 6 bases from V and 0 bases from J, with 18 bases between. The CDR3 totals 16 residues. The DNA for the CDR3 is TGTGCCAGCAGCGAACGCTGGACTCCTAGCTCCTACGAGCAGTACTTC. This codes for CASSERWTPSSYEQYF.

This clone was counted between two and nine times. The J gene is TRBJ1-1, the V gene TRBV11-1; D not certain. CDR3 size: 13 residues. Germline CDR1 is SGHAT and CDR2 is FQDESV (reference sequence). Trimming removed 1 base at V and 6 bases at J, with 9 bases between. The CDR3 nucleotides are TGTGCCAGCAGCTTAGGTGGCGGGCCTGAAGCTTTCTTT. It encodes CASSLGGGPEAFF.

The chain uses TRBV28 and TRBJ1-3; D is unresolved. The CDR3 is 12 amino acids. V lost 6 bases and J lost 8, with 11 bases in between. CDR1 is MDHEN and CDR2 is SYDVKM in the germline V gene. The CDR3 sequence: CASRQQSDTIYF. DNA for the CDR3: TGTGCCAGCAGGCAACAATCAGACACCATATATTTT.

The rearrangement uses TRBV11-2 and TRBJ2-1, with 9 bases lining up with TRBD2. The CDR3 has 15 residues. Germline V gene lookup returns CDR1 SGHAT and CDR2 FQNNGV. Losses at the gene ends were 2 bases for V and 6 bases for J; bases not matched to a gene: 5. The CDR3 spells CASSLRRGGPNEQFF. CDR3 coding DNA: TGTGCCAGCAGCTTAAGGCGGGGGGGTCCCAATGAGCAGTTCTTC.

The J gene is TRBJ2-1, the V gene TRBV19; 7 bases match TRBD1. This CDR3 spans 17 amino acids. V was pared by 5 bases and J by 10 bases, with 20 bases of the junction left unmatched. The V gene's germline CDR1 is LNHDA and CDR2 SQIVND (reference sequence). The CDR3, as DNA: TGTGCCAGTAGTTCATCACATCAACAGGGGTATCCGAGAGAGCAGTTCTTC. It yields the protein CASSSSHQQGYPREQFF.

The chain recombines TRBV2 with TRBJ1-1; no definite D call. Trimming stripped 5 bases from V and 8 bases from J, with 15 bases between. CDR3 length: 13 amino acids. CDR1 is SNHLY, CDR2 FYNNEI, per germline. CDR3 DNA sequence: TGTGCCAGCAGTCGGGAACAGCTTAAGGAAGCTTTCTTT. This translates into CASSREQLKEAFF.

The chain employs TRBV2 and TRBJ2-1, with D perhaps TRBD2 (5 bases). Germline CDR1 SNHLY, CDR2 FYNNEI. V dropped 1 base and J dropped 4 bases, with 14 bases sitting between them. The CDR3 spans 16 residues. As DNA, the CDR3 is TGTGCCAGCAGTGAAGAAGGACTTCCAGGTTACAATGAGCAGTTCTTC. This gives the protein CASSEEGLPGYNEQFF.

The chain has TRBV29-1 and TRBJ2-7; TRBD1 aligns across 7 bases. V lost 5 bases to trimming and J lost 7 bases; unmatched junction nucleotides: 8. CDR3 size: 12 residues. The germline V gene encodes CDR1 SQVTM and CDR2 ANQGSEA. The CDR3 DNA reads TGCAGCGTTAGAGGGGGCCTGGTTGAGCAGTACTTC. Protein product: CSVRGGLVEQYF.

The CDR3 spells CASMDGQGGPQGLAGARTQYF. CDR3 bases: TGTGCCAGCATGGATGGACAGGGGGGTCCCCAGGGACTAGCGGGAGCTCGTACGCAGTATTTT. The chain carries TRBV28 and TRBJ2-3, with 14 nucleotides matching TRBD2. Germline V gives CDR1 MDHEN, CDR2 SYDVKM. V lost 7 bases, J lost 8 bases, and 26 bases stayed unmatched. The CDR3 runs 21 residues.